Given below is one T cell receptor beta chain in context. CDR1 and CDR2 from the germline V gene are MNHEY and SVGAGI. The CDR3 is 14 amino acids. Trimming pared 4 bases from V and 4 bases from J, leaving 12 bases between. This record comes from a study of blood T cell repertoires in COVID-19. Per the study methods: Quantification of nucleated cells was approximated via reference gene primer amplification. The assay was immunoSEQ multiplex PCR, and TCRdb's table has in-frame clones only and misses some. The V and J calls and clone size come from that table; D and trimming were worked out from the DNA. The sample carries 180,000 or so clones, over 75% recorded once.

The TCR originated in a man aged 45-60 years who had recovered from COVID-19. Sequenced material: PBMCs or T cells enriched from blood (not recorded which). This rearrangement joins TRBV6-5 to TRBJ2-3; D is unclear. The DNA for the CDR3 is TGTGCCAGCAGTTCCCGCCTAGGCCCAGATACGCAGTATTTT. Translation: CASSSRLGPDTQYF.